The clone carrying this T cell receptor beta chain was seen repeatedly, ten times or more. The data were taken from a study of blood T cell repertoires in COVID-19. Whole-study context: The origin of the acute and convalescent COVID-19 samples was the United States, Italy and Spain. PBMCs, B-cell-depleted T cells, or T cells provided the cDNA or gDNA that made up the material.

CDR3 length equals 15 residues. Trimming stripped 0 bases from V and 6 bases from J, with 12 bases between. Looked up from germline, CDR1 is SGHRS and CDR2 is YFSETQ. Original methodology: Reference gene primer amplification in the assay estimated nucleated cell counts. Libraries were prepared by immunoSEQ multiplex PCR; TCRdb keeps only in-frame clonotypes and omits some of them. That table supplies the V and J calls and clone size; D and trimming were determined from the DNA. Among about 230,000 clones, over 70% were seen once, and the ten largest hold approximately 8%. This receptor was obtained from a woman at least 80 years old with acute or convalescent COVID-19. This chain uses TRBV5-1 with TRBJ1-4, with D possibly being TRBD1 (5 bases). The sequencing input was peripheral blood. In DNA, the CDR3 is TGCGCCAGCAGCTTGGCGAGTCAGGGCTATGAAAAACTGTTTTTT. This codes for CASSLASQGYEKLFF.